The 28 T cell receptor beta chains listed next were all sequenced from one sample in a study of identical twins. TCRdb re-derived calls from the 5' RACE reads in MiXCR, one entry per CDR3 protein. The table lists about 1.7 million distinct CDR3 sequences, about 30% of them singletons, with less than 0.35% in the top ten. The sequencing input was cord blood. The receptors shown here come from a newborn girl in good health.

The sample holds a few counts of this clonotype. The V call is TRBV4-1, the J call TRBJ2-4; 11 bases line up with TRBD2. V shed 4 bases, J shed 4 bases, and the junction held 9 bases outside the gene matches. The CDR3 has 17 amino acids. Germline V gives CDR1 MGHRA, CDR2 YSYEKL. The CDR3 DNA follows: TGCGCCAGCAGCCGAGTACTAGCGGGAGACACAAAAAACATTCAGTACTTC. It is translated as CASSRVLAGDTKNIQYF.

This clonotype was detected a few times. A read error may be the cause here, since a much bigger clone is one base away. This chain uses TRBV5-4 with TRBJ1-1, with 7 bases lining up with TRBD1. From germline, CDR1 is SGHNT and CDR2 YYREEE (reference sequence). The CDR3 extends over 14 amino acids. The junction had 4 bases not matched to a gene; V was cut back by 5 bases and J by 0 bases. The CDR3 spells CASRPGQLNTEAFF. In DNA form, the CDR3 reads TGTGCCAGCAGGCCGGGACAGCTGAACACTGAAGCTTTCTTT.

This chain joins TRBV9 and TRBJ2-2; 10 nucleotides match TRBD2. Per the germline V gene, CDR1 is SGDLS and CDR2 is YYNGEE. The CDR3 consists of 16 residues. Trimming removed 3 bases from V and 4 bases from J; junction bases left unmatched: 6. CDR3 sequence (DNA): TGTGCCAGCAGCGCCACTGGACTAGCGGCCACCGGGGAGCTGTTTTTT. Protein product: CASSATGLAATGELFF.

The rearrangement joins TRBV11-2 to TRBJ2-7; D is tentatively TRBD1 or TRBD2 (7 bases each). From germline, CDR1 is SGHAT and CDR2 FQNNGV. The CDR3 is 16 residues long. Trimming left V 4 bases short and J 0 bases short, with 16 bases between. As DNA, the CDR3 is TGTGCCAGCAGCTCCTTGACAGGGAGGGGCTCCTACGAGCAGTACTTC. Residues: CASSSLTGRGSYEQYF.

This clonotype was seen a few times. The J gene is TRBJ2-4, the V gene TRBV20-1; D possibly matches TRBD1 or TRBD2 (5 bases each). With the DNA end fitting TRBJ2-7 better, the J assignment may be wrong. CDR3 length: 15 amino acids. Germline V gene sequence: CDR1 DFQATT, CDR2 SNEGSKA (reference sequence). CDR3 residues: CSARSTPGRTYEQYF. The CDR3 DNA follows: TGCAGTGCTAGGTCTACTCCGGGACGGACCTACGAGCAGTACTTC.

The rearrangement links TRBV7-9 to TRBJ2-1; 7 bases line up with TRBD1. The CDR3 totals 15 residues. Trimming removed 2 bases from V and 4 bases from J; junction bases left unmatched: 5. CDR1 is SEHNR and CDR2 is FQNEAQ in the germline V gene (reference sequence). CDR3 coding DNA: TGTGCCAGCAGCTTATTGACAGGGTGGTACAATGAGCAGTTCTTC. Its protein is CASSLLTGWYNEQFF.

The chain uses TRBV5-6 and TRBJ2-1; tentative D call: TRBD2 (7 bases). This CDR3 comprises 20 residues. Deletions cut 0 bases from V and 6 bases from J, with 28 bases between. In germline, CDR1 is SGHDT, CDR2 YYEEEE. DNA for the CDR3: TGTGCCAGCAGCTTGGCTACCGTCAGGGACGTGTGGGCGGGGGCCAATGAGCAGTTCTTC. Translated, it gives CASSLATVRDVWAGANEQFF.

The chain employs TRBV25-1 and TRBJ2-1, with 11 bases matching TRBD1. CDR3 size: 16 residues. Germline CDR1 reads MGHDK; CDR2 reads SYGVNS. Trimming at V came to 5 bases and at J to 6 bases, leaving 9 bases not matched to a gene. CDR3 sequence reads: CASSLTGQGASNEQFF. The CDR3 DNA follows: TGTGCCAGCAGTCTAACCGGACAGGGGGCTAGCAATGAGCAGTTCTTC.

V gene TRBV5-6 combines with J gene TRBJ2-7; 7 nucleotides agree with TRBD1. The CDR3 length is 18 residues. CDR1 SGHDT and CDR2 YYEEEE come from the germline V gene. Trimming removed 0 bases from V and 0 bases from J; junction bases left unmatched: 12. The CDR3 region is CASSLETGLKLSSYEQYF. CDR3 sequence (DNA): TGTGCCAGCAGCTTGGAGACAGGGCTCAAATTGAGCTCCTACGAGCAGTACTTC.

The chain combines TRBV29-1 with TRBJ2-1; TRBD2 matches 8 bases. Germline V CDR1 and CDR2: SQVTM, ANQGSEA. With 7 bases clipped from V and 10 bases from J, the junction kept 15 bases outside the gene matches. The CDR3 loop spans 14 amino acids. The CDR3 DNA is TGCAGCGCAGTACTTAGCGGGGCCGTCTACGAGCAGTTCTTC. Translation: CSAVLSGAVYEQFF.

The chain couples TRBV2 to TRBJ1-1, with 11 nucleotides matching TRBD1. The CDR3 extends over 14 amino acids. Germline V gives CDR1 SNHLY, CDR2 FYNNEI. Losses at the gene ends were 10 bases for V and 4 bases for J; bases not matched to a gene: 8. The chain's CDR3 is CATWTGGVFTEAFF. The CDR3 bases are TGTGCCACCTGGACAGGGGGCGTATTCACTGAAGCTTTCTTT.

The chain has TRBV20-1 and TRBJ2-7; possibly TRBD1 or TRBD2 for D (5 bases each). Germline V CDR1 and CDR2: DFQATT, SNEGSKA (reference sequence). Trimming left V 2 bases short and J 7 bases short, with 18 bases between. CDR3 length equals 14 residues. CDR3 in DNA: TGCAGTGCTAGATCTCCCCTGGGGACGGTTGAGCAGTACTTC. The encoded protein is CSARSPLGTVEQYF.

The rearrangement joins TRBV7-2 to TRBJ2-4, with D possibly being TRBD2 (5 bases). Trimming took off 1 base at V and 13 bases at J, with 17 bases between the two ends. The CDR3 is 14 residues long. The germline CDR1 and CDR2 sequences are SGHTA and FQGNSA. The CDR3 nucleotides read TGTGCCAGCAGCTTAGGACTACGGGAAGGTGAGCAGTACTTC. The encoded protein is CASSLGLREGEQYF.

The chain employs TRBV20-1 and TRBJ2-3, with TRBD2 matching over 9 bases. This CDR3 is 15 amino acids long. The germline V gene has CDR1 DFQATT and CDR2 SNEGSKA (reference sequence). V shed 1 base, J shed 3 bases, and the junction held 5 bases outside the gene matches. CDR3 nucleotides: TGCAGTGCTAGAGTAGATAGCGGGGGAACAGATACGCAGTATTTT. It is translated as CSARVDSGGTDTQYF.

The chain employs TRBV20-1 and TRBJ1-3; D gene unclear. Trimming pared 4 bases from V and 4 bases from J, leaving 8 bases between. The CDR3 has 12 residues. CDR1 is DFQATT and CDR2 is SNEGSKA in the germline V gene (reference sequence). The CDR3 DNA is TGCAGTGCTAAAGGGAGGGGAAACACCATATATTTT. Amino acid sequence: CSAKGRGNTIYF.

There are a few counts of this clonotype. This chain uses TRBV10-1 with TRBJ2-7, with 9 bases aligning to TRBD1. The CDR3 is 17 amino acids. J lost 0 bases, V lost 3 bases, and 9 bases had no gene match. The germline gives CDR1 WNHNN, CDR2 SYGVQD (reference sequence). CDR3 residues: CASSDGGTGKSSYEQYF. Written as DNA, the CDR3 is TGCGCCAGCAGTGATGGGGGGACAGGGAAGAGCTCCTACGAGCAGTACTTC.

In its sample, this clonotype was seen a few times. This chain links TRBV13 with TRBJ2-3; D not certain. Germline V gives CDR1 PRHDT, CDR2 FYEKMQ (reference sequence). Trimming removed 1 base from V and 2 bases from J, with 16 bases in between. The CDR3 extends over 17 amino acids. The CDR3 here is CASSLVGPSEPTDTQYF. CDR3 nucleotide sequence: TGTGCCAGCAGCTTAGTAGGCCCGTCTGAGCCCACAGATACGCAGTATTTT.

CDR3 bases: TGTGCCAGCAGCCAAGATTCCATATCCAACTATGGCTACACCTTC. Its translation: CASSQDSISNYGYTF. The chain carries TRBV3-1 and TRBJ1-2; no definite D call. Trimming left V 0 bases short and J 2 bases short, with 10 bases between. Germline V gene sequence: CDR1 LGHDT, CDR2 YNNKEL (reference sequence). This CDR3 has 15 residues.

This clonotype appeared a few times. This rearrangement joins TRBV19 to TRBJ1-6; D is possibly TRBD1 (6 bases). The CDR3 is 16 amino acids. CDR1 and CDR2 from the germline V gene are LNHDA and SQIVND (reference sequence). V was pared by 5 bases and J by 0 bases, with 11 bases between. The CDR3 DNA sequence: TGTGCCAGTAGTCCAGACAGGCGCTCCTATAATTCACCCCTCCACTTT. Translating it yields CASSPDRRSYNSPLHF.

This rearrangement joins TRBV25-1 to TRBJ2-1, with 8 nucleotides matching TRBD1. The V gene's germline CDR1 is MGHDK and CDR2 SYGVNS. After removal of 4 bases from V and 2 bases from J, the junction contained 4 bases not matched to a gene. The CDR3 length is 15 residues. CDR3 nucleotides: TGTGCCAGCAGTGCAACAGGGGGGACCTACAATGAGCAGTTCTTC. Protein product: CASSATGGTYNEQFF.

Points on this clonotype: This sequence may be a read error, since a much larger clone differs from it by one base. The CDR3 does not end in the conserved phenylalanine or tryptophan, so this is likely a read error. This chain joins TRBV28 and TRBJ2-7; 7 positions agree with TRBD1. Germline V gene sequence: CDR1 MDHEN, CDR2 SYDVKM. V dropped 8 bases and J dropped 2; count of bases not matched to a gene: 6. The CDR3 totals 13 residues. The CDR3 DNA follows: TGTGCCAGCTTCAAGGGGGCAACCTACGAGCAGTACTAC. It specifies CASFKGATYEQYY.

This clonotype has just one count. This chain uses TRBV7-2 with TRBJ2-1; 13 positions match TRBD2. Trimming took 3 bases from V and 6 from J; bases not matched to a gene: 5. Germline V gives CDR1 SGHTA, CDR2 FQGNSA. The CDR3 has 16 amino acids. The CDR3 nucleotides are TGTGCCAGCAGCTTGACAGGACTAGCGGGAGTCAATGAGCAGTTCTTC. Translating gives CASSLTGLAGVNEQFF.

The genes are TRBV6-6 and TRBJ1-2; perhaps TRBD1 as D (5 bases). CDR3 size: 14 residues. Looked up from germline, CDR1 is MNHNY and CDR2 is SVGAGI (reference sequence). V lost 7 bases, J lost 0 bases, and 12 bases lay in between. The CDR3 loop reads CASTYPGANYGYTF. Written as DNA, the CDR3 is TGTGCCAGCACCTACCCGGGGGCTAACTATGGCTACACCTTC.

CDR3 loop: CAISGRTTNTQYF. The CDR3 region has the DNA TGTGCCATCAGTGGGAGGACCACCAATACGCAGTATTTT. This chain joins TRBV10-3 and TRBJ2-3; D is perhaps TRBD2 (5 bases). This CDR3 has 13 amino acids. Germline V CDR1 and CDR2: ENHRY, SYGVKD. The V end was cut by 4 bases, the J end by 7 bases, with 12 bases between.

In its sample, this clonotype was seen a few times. The chain joins TRBV7-8 to TRBJ2-7, with 7 bases aligning to TRBD2. CDR1 is SGHVS and CDR2 is FQNEAQ in the germline V gene. This CDR3 region has 17 residues. The V gene end was trimmed by 5 bases and the J gene end by 4 bases; junction bases not matched to a gene: 17. The DNA for the CDR3 is TGTGCCAGCAGCCCTTATCGTTGGGGGAGGGAGTTGTACGAGCAGTACTTC. It specifies CASSPYRWGRELYEQYF.

Note on this clonotype: This clone may be a read error of a much larger clone one base away. The chain links TRBV12-3 or TRBV12-4 to TRBJ2-5, with 7 bases aligning to TRBD1. The J call may be in error: the DNA end matches TRBJ2-7 better. This CDR3 is 14 amino acids long. Here the CDR3 DNA reads TGTGCCAGCAACCGTACAGGGGTCGGGTACGAGCAGTACTTC. Translating gives CASNRTGVGYEQYF.

The chain links TRBV20-1 to TRBJ2-3; 8 nucleotides match TRBD2. Germline V gene data show CDR1 as DFQATT and CDR2 as SNEGSKA (reference sequence). After removal of 2 bases from V and 5 bases from J, the junction contained 6 bases not matched to a gene. There are 14 residues in the CDR3. The CDR3 nucleotides are TGCAGTGCTAGAAGCGGGAGCAGGGGAGATACGCAGTATTTT. Amino acids: CSARSGSRGDTQYF.

This chain connects TRBV4-1 to TRBJ2-1; the match to TRBD2 covers 7 bases. The J segment lost 8 bases and the V segment lost 1 base, leaving 8 bases of the junction unmatched. The CDR3 runs 15 residues. Germline CDR1 and CDR2: MGHRA and YSYEKL. CDR3 sequence reads: CASSQVRTRFDEQFF. The CDR3 DNA reads as TGCGCCAGCAGCCAAGTCAGGACTAGATTCGATGAGCAGTTCTTC.